This record covers a single T cell receptor (beta chain). This clonotype was counted only a few times. Its antigen has not been determined. It has no much larger one-base neighbor in the sample; base qualities were not kept. The approximately 40 donors, aged about 6 to 95 years, were systemically healthy Caucasian individuals from Russia. Approximately 11 milliliters of peripheral blood were drawn from each donor into EDTA-treated Vacutainer tubes. Ficoll-Paque density-gradient centrifugation was used to isolate PBMCs, with at least 7 million obtained per sample. Trizol reagent was used to extract total RNA from PBMCs, with at least 6 micrograms per sample. For every donor, an aliquot of PBMCs went through flow cytometry to measure the percentages of naive CD45RAhigh/CD27high T cells. This specimen comes from a study of blood T cells in healthy people across ages (dated by TCRdb to 2013 to 2016). Background for the entire study: In model experiments, template switching captured roughly one uniquely barcoded TCR beta cDNA molecule for every two T cells. To track age-related changes in TCR beta repertoire diversity, the study relied on deep sequencing normalized with unique cDNA molecular identifiers. Donors were grouped into four age groups: young (average 16 years), middle-aged (around 39), aged (about 60) and long-lived (approximately 78). To avoid experimental bias, donors of different ages were distributed randomly across sequencing lanes. Two additional independent replicas of 1 million unique cDNA reads from the same blood draw were analyzed for two donors (one aged 18 to 29 and one aged 80 or older). What the study reported, not specific to this receptor: Because the CMV infection status of the donors was unknown, age-related changes in expanded clonotypes may potentially have been confounded. Compared with the aged group, the long-lived group had more naive CD4+ T cells, fewer expanded clones and increased TCR diversity, a pattern suggesting age selection. Observed TCR beta diversity correlated strongly with the percentage of naive T cells measured by flow cytometry. Estimates of total diversity based on one million sequenced T cells were regarded as lower bounds and as underestimates. Because profiling used bulk unsorted PBMCs, naive and antigen-experienced compartments could not be compared conclusively. As age increased, observed TCR beta diversity per million T cells dropped in a roughly linear way, and a significant reduction was already evident by age about 40.

The library was obtained by 5' RACE. Data came from an Illumina HiSeq 2500. A second PCR of about 6 to 11 cycles was performed with a sample-barcoded 5' primer and a J-beta primer mix. Each TCR beta cDNA molecule received a unique molecular identifier from a template-switch 5' adaptor carrying 12 random nucleotides. At least 3 million CDR3-containing paired-end reads were obtained from each sample. First-strand cDNA synthesis was performed from all RNA using the Mint cDNA synthesis kit, with priming by a TRBC-specific oligonucleotide. Following uracil-DNA glycosylase treatment, all cDNA underwent a first 18-cycle PCR with the universal primers M1SS and BC2_uni_R. Per the authors' processing: Normalization of each sample was performed by random selection of 1 million high-quality reads, each carrying a distinct molecular identifier. Reads with shared molecular identifiers were discarded instead of being binned into consensus sequences. MiTCR, run with a Q25 quality threshold and the strictest error-elimination algorithm, handled CDR3 identification, clonotype clustering and error correction. A nonparametric unseen species model using Euler transformation provided a lower-bound estimate of total TCR beta diversity. TCRdb trimmed public reads at Q25 via fastp, called clones via MiXCR and kept in-frame beta chains. Rows are combined by CDR3 protein, so each entry shows the most common genes and DNA. In this record, the V and J calls reflect TCRdb's handling and not the investigators' own analysis. The sample includes fewer than 1.5 million distinct CDR3 sequences, with around 42% observed a single time. Approximately 7.9% of the sample rests with the top ten.

Source material: blood. The receptor was isolated from a woman younger than 35 in good health.

The CDR3 region: CASSQVGRINYGYTF. DNA sequence: TGTGCCAGCAGCCAAGTTGGCAGGATTAACTATGGCTACACCTTC. This sequence uses TRBV3-1 and TRBJ1-2; the D gene identity is not certain. From the germline V gene (reference sequence), CDR1 is LGHDT and CDR2 is YNNKEL. V was cut back by 1 base and J by 1 base, leaving a gap of 10 bases between them. The CDR3 runs 15 amino acids, cysteine and phenylalanine included. Of the read, only the CDR3 DNA is kept; its 45 bases are in frame from base 1.